This T cell receptor (beta chain) derives from a study of T cells after yellow fever vaccination. Whole-study findings and limits: Post-booster repertoires again held most primary-vaccination clones (96% CD4, just under 90% CD8).

The V gene's germline CDR1 is SGHNT and CDR2 YYREEE (reference sequence). V lost 4 bases to trimming and J lost 5 bases; unmatched junction nucleotides: 4. The length of the CDR3 is 14 residues. This clonotype appeared a few times. Its antigen is still unknown. TCRdb called the 5' RACE reads again in MiXCR, with one record for every CDR3 protein. The sample holds some 160,000 distinct CDR3 sequences; roughly 8.8% are singletons and the top ten take around 40%. This rearrangement joins TRBV5-4 to TRBJ2-7; TRBD1 aligns across 12 bases. The receptor's source is a man between 18 and 29 years old who received the YFV17D yellow fever vaccine. The source was CD8+ T cells sorted from PBMCs, collected 45 days after the yellow fever booster vaccination. This CDR3 reads CASSEGQGAHEQYF. The CDR3 region has the DNA TGTGCCAGCAGCGAGGGACAGGGGGCCCACGAGCAGTACTTC.